At least ten counts were recorded for the clone carrying this TCR beta chain. The antigen remains undetermined. The CDR3 is 14 residues long. Per the germline V gene, CDR1 is SQVTM and CDR2 is ANQGSEA. The V and J ends lost 4 bases and 4 bases respectively, with 16 bases between them. TCRdb recomputed calls from the RT-PCR reads with MiXCR, one row per CDR3 protein. Of 290,000 or so distinct CDR3 sequences listed, 22% are singletons. The source of the sample is a study of response to subunit inactivated influenza vaccine. Study conclusions and caveats: Few new T cells, the authors suggested, are recruited by each seasonal influenza vaccination.

This sequence joins TRBV29-1 and TRBJ1-2; D is perhaps TRBD1 (6 bases). The sample was PBMCs from blood, taken approximately 20 months after vaccination. The TCR comes from a man between 50 and 70 years old who received an inactivated influenza vaccine. This CDR3 is CSVAPTGLGYGYTF. CDR3 in DNA: TGCAGCGTTGCTCCCACAGGGTTGGGCTATGGCTACACCTTC.